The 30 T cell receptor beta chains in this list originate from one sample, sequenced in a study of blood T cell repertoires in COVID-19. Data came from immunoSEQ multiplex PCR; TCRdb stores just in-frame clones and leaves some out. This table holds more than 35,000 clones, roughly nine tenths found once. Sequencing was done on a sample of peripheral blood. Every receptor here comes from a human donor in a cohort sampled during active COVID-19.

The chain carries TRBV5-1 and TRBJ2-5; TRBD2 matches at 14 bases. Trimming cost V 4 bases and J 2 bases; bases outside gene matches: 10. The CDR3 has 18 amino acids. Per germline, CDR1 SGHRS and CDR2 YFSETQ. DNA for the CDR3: TGCGCCAGCAGCCGAGGACTAGCGGGGGGTCCTTTACAAGAGACCCAGTACTTC. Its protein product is CASSRGLAGGPLQETQYF.

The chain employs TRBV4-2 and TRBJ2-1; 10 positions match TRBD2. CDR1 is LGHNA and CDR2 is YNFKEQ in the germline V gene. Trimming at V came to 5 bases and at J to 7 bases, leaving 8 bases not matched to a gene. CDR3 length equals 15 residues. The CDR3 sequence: CASSVLAGVRNEQFF. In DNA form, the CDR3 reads TGTGCCAGCAGCGTGCTAGCGGGGGTCCGTAATGAGCAGTTCTTC.

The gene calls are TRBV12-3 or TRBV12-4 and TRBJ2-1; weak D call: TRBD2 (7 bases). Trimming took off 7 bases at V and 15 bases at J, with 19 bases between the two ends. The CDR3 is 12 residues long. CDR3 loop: CASTRGGEQRFF. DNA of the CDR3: TGTGCCAGCACTCGAGGGGGGGAACAGAGGTTCTTC.

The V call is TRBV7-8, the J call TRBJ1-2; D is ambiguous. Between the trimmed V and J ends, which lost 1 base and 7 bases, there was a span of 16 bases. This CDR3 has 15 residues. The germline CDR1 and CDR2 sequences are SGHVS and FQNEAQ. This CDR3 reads CASSLVARNLGGYTF. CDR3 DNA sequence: TGTGCCAGCAGCTTAGTGGCCAGGAACCTGGGTGGCTACACCTTC.

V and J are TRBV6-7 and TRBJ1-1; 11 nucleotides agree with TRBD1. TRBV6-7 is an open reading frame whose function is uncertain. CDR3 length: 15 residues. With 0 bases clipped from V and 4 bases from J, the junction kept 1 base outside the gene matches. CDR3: CASSYSGTGGTEAFF. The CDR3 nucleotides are TGTGCCAGCAGTTACTCTGGGACAGGGGGCACTGAAGCTTTCTTT.

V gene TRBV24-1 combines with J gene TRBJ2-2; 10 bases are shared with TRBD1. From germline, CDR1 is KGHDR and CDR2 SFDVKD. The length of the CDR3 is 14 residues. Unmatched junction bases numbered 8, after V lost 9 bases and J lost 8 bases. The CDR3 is CATQHGTGVGELFF. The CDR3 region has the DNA TGTGCCACCCAACACGGGACAGGGGTAGGGGAGCTGTTTTTT.

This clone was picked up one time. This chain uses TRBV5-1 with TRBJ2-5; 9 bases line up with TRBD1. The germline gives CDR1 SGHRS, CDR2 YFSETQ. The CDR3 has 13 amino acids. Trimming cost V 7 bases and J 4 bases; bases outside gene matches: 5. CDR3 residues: CASGDRAAETQYF. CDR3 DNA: TGCGCCAGCGGGGACAGGGCAGCAGAGACCCAGTACTTC.

This CDR3 is CASSLEGQGMNTEAFF. CDR3 nucleotides: TGTGCCAGCAGCTTGGAGGGACAGGGGATGAACACTGAAGCTTTCTTT. V gene TRBV5-4 combines with J gene TRBJ1-1; 10 bases match TRBD1. This CDR3 region has 16 residues. V was clipped by 0 bases and J by 0 bases; unmatched bases: 2. The germline V gene has CDR1 SGHNT and CDR2 YYREEE (reference sequence).

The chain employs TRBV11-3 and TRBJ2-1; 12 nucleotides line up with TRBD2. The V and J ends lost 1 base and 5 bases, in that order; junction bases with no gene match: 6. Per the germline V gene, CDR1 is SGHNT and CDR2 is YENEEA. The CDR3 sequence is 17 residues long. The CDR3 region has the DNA TGTGCCAGCAGCTTAGGACTAGCGGGGGATCTTAACAATGAGCAGTTCTTC. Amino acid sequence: CASSLGLAGDLNNEQFF.

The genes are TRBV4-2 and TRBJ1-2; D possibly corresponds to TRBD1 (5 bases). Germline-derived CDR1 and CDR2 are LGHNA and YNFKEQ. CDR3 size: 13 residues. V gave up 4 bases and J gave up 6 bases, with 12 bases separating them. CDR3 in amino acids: CASSPRAGDGYTF. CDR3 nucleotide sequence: TGTGCCAGCAGCCCCCGGGCGGGGGATGGCTACACCTTC.

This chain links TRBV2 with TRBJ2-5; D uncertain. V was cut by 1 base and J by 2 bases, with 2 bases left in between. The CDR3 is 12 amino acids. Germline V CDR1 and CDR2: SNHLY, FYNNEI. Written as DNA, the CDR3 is TGTGCCAGCAGTGAAGTACAAGAGACCCAGTACTTC. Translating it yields CASSEVQETQYF.

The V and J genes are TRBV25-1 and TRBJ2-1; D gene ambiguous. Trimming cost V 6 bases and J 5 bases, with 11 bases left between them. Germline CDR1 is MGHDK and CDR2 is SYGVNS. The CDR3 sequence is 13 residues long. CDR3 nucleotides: TGTGCCAGCAGGTCCCCACAAAACAATGAGCAGTTCTTC. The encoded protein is CASRSPQNNEQFF.

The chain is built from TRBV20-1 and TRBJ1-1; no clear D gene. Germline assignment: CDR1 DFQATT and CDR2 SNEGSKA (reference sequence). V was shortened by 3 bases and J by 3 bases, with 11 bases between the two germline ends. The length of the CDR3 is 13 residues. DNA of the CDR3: TGCAGTGCTAGTGGAGGAGAGTACACTGAAGCTTTCTTT. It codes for CSASGGEYTEAFF.

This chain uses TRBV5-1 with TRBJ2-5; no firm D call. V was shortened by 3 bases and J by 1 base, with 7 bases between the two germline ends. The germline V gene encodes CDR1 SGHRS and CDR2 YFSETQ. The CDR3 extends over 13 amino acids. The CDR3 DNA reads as TGCGCCAGCAGCTCTACTCCCCAAGAGACCCAGTACTTC. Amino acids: CASSSTPQETQYF.

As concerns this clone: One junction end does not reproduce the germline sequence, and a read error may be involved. CDR3 nucleotide sequence: TGCGCCAGCAGCGTTACCAGGGGGGCCCTCTCTAGAAACACCATATATTTT. Protein product: CASSVTRGALSRNTIYF. The chain employs TRBV5-1 and TRBJ1-3; the match to TRBD1 covers 7 bases. Germline assignment: CDR1 SGHRS and CDR2 YFSETQ. The CDR3 sequence is 17 residues long.

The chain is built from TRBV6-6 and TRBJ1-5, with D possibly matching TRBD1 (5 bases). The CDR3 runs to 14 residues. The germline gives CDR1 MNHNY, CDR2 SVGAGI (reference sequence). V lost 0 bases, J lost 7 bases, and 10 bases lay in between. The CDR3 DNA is TGTGCCAGCAGTTACTCGGGGGGTTTACAGCCCCAGCATTTT. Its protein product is CASSYSGGLQPQHF.

CDR3 protein: CASSSRDKGANTEAFF. For the CDR3, the DNA is TGTGCCAGCAGCTCCCGGGACAAAGGCGCGAACACTGAAGCTTTCTTT. The J gene is TRBJ1-1, the V gene TRBV11-3; tentatively, D is TRBD1 (6 bases). The CDR3 loop spans 16 amino acids. Germline assignment: CDR1 SGHNT and CDR2 YENEEA. V lost 4 bases and J 1 base, leaving 16 bases between the germline ends.

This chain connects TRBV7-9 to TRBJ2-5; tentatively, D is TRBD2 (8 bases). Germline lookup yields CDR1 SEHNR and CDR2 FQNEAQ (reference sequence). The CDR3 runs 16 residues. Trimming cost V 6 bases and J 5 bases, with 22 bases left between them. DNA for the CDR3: TGTGCCAGCAGTTATACAGGGGCGGGGGGCAAGGAGACCCAGTACTTC. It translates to CASSYTGAGGKETQYF.

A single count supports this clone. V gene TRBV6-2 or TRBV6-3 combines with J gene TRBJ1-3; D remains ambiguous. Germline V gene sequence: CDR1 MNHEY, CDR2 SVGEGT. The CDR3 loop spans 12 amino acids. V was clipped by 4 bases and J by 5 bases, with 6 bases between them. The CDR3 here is CASSSDRNTIYF. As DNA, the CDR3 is TGTGCCAGCAGTTCAGATAGAAACACCATATATTTT.

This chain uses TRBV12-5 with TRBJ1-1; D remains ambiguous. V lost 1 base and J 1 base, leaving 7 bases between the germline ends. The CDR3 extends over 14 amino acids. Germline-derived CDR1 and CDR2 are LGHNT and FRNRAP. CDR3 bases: TGTGCTAGTGGTTTGGCAAACAGGAACACTGAAGCTTTCTTT. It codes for CASGLANRNTEAFF.

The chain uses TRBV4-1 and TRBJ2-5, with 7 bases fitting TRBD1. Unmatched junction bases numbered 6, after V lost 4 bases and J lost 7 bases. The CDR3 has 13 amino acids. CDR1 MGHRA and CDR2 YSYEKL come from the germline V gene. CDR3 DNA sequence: TGCGCCAGCAGCCCCCTTCAGGGGGTGACCCAGTACTTC. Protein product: CASSPLQGVTQYF.

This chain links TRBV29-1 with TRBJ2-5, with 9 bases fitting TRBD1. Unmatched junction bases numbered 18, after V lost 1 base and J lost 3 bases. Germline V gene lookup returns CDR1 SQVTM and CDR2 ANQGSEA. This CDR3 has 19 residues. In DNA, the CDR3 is TGCAGCGTTGAAGGGCCCTATGGTCCTACAGGGGGCTTGGAAGAGACCCAGTACTTC. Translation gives CSVEGPYGPTGGLEETQYF.

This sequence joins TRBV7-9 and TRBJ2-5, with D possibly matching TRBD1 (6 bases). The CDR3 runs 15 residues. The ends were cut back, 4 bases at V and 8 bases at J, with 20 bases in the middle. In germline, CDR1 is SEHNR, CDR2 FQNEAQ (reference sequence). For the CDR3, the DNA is TGTGCCAGCAGCTCATACCTAAAGGGGGTGTTCACCCAGTACTTC. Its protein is CASSSYLKGVFTQYF.

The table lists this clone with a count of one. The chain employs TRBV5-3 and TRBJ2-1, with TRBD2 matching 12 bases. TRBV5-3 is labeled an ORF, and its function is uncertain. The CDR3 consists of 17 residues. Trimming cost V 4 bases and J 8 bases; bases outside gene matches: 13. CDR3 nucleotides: TGTGCCAGAAGCCCGGGGACGACTAGCGGGAGTAGGGATGAGCAGTTCTTC. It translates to CARSPGTTSGSRDEQFF.

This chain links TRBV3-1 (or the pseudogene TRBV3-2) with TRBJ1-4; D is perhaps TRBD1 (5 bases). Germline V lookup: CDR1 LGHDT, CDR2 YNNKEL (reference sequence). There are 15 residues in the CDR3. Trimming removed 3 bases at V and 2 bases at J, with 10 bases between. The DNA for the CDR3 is TGTGCCAGCAGCCACGGCAGGGCCACTAATGAAAAACTGTTTTTT. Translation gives CASSHGRATNEKLFF.

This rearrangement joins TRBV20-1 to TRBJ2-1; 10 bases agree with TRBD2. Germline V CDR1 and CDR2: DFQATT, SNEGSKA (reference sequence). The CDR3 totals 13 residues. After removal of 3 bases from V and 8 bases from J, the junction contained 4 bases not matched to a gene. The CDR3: CSASSLAGDEQFF. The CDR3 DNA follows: TGCAGTGCTAGTTCGCTAGCGGGAGATGAGCAGTTCTTC.

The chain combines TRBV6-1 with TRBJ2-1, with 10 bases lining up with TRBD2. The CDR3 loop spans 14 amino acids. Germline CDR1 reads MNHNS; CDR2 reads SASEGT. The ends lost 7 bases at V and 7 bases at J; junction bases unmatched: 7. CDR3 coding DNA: TGTGCCAGCAATAGCGGGGGGTCGGGGAATGAGCAGTTCTTC. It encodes CASNSGGSGNEQFF.

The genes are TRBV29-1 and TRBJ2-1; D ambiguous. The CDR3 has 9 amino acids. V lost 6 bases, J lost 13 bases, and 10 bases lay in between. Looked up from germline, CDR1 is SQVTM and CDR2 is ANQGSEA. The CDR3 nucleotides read TGCAGCGTGGGCGCAGGCCAGTTCTTC. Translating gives CSVGAGQFF.

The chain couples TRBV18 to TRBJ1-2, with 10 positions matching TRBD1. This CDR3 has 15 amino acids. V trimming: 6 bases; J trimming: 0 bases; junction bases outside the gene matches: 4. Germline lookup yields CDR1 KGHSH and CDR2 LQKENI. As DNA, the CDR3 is TGTGCCAGCTCCCTCGGACAGGGGGCTAACTATGGCTACACCTTC. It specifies CASSLGQGANYGYTF.

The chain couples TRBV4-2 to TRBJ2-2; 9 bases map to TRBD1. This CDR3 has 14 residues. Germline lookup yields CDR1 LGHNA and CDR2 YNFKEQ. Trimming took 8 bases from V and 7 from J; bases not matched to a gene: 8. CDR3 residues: CASRQGQGNGELFF. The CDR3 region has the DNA TGTGCCAGCCGACAGGGACAGGGCAACGGGGAGCTGTTTTTT.